Following are 30 T cell receptor beta chains from one sample sequenced in a study of T cells in Graves' hyperthyroidism and ophthalmopathy (dated by TCRdb to the late 2010s). To prepare the library, multiplex PCR was applied. TCRdb records Illumina HiSeq 2000 as the sequencer. The TCR beta CDR3 regions were amplified from RNA transcripts. A first-round RT-PCR of the TCR CDR3 used the HTBI primer set with the Qiagen OneStep RT-PCR kit. TCRdb redid the processing of the public reads, applying fastp at Q25 and MiXCR, and retained in-frame beta chains. Rows merge per CDR3 protein into single entries with the most common DNA and genes. The sample table shows about 700,000 distinct CDR3 sequences, and 40% to 55% are seen once. Clones ranked in the top ten supply 7% to 7.5% of the sample. The source material was peripheral blood or thyroid tissue (not recorded which). All receptors derive from an adult man with Graves' disease, either hyperthyroidism or ophthalmopathy (not recorded which).

The V gene is TRBV5-4, the J gene TRBJ2-5; D possibly uses TRBD1 or TRBD2 (9 bases each). The germline V and J ends were trimmed by 4 bases and 5 bases, with 18 bases remaining between them. The CDR3 is 15 residues long. Germline lookup yields CDR1 SGHNT and CDR2 YYREEE (reference sequence). The CDR3 DNA is TGTGCCAGCAGCACTCCTAGCGGGACAGGGGAGACCCAGTACTTC. Protein sequence: CASSTPSGTGETQYF.

Concerning this clonotype itself: Just one base apart from a much larger clone, this may be a read error. The chain employs TRBV7-2 and TRBJ2-7; D could derive from TRBD1 or TRBD2 (5 bases each). The CDR3 runs to 13 residues. Germline values: CDR1 SGHTA, CDR2 FQGNSA. The CDR3 DNA sequence: TGTGCCAGCAGCTCCGGGACCTACGACGAGGAGTACTTC. It codes for CASSSGTYDEEYF.

With respect to this clonotype: This sequence may be a read error, since a much larger clone differs from it by one base. V and J are TRBV29-1 and TRBJ1-4; D unresolved. Germline CDR1 SQVTM, CDR2 ANQGSEA. CDR3 length equals 12 residues. DNA of the CDR3: TGCAGCGGATCTGCAACTGATGAAAAACTGTTTTTT. Translated: CSGSATDEKLFF.

The chain recombines TRBV29-1 with TRBJ1-2; 10 bases match TRBD1. The CDR3 consists of 14 residues. With V trimmed by 7 bases and J by 5 bases, 10 bases remained unmatched. Germline V gene data show CDR1 as SQVTM and CDR2 as ANQGSEA. CDR3 loop: CSGQGAGGPYGYTF. DNA for the CDR3: TGCAGCGGACAGGGGGCAGGCGGCCCTTATGGCTACACCTTC.

This chain joins TRBV25-1 and TRBJ1-2, with a weak D call TRBD1 (6 bases). V was pared by 7 bases and J by 4 bases, with 19 bases between. Germline V gene lookup returns CDR1 MGHDK and CDR2 SYGVNS. The CDR3 extends over 15 amino acids. The CDR3 loop reads CASTPGAGSPYGYTF. The DNA for the CDR3 is TGTGCCAGCACACCAGGGGCGGGATCACCCTATGGCTACACCTTC.

The V gene is TRBV12-3 or TRBV12-4, the J gene TRBJ1-5; TRBD1 aligns across 9 bases. The CDR3 contains 15 residues. V lost 6 bases and J lost 3; bases outside the gene matches: 6. CDR3 residues: CASSRDRANNQPQHF. The CDR3 DNA follows: TGTGCCAGCAGCCGGGACAGGGCAAACAATCAGCCCCAGCATTTT.

This clonotype has a handful of counts. The V gene is TRBV6-1, the J gene TRBJ1-1; TRBD1 agrees at 7 bases. Germline V gene sequence: CDR1 MNHNS, CDR2 SASEGT. CDR3 length equals 13 residues. Trimming cost V 4 bases and J 6 bases; bases outside gene matches: 5. The CDR3 bases are TGTGCCAGCAGTGGCCGACAGGGCTCTGAAGCTTTCTTT. It codes for CASSGRQGSEAFF.

This clonotype turned up a few times. The V and J genes are TRBV2 and TRBJ2-7; D is unclear. Germline assignment: CDR1 SNHLY and CDR2 FYNNEI. The V end was cut by 5 bases, the J end by 3 bases, with 8 bases between. The CDR3 is 12 residues long. Here the CDR3 reads CASSRNNYEQYF. CDR3 nucleotides: TGTGCCAGCAGTCGGAACAACTACGAGCAGTACTTC.

The V call is TRBV7-9, the J call TRBJ1-4; TRBD1 matches 7 bases. Trimming cost V 5 bases and J 15 bases; bases outside gene matches: 9. This CDR3 is built from 12 residues. CDR1 SEHNR and CDR2 FQNEAQ come from the germline V gene (reference sequence). The CDR3 reads CASSPSTGAVFF. The CDR3 nucleotides read TGTGCCAGCAGCCCAAGCACAGGGGCGGTGTTTTTT.

Regarding this clonotype: This may arise from a read error, as a much more abundant clone is one base away. The chain carries TRBV29-1 and TRBJ1-1; D ambiguous. Trimming took off 2 bases at V and 7 bases at J, with 11 bases between the two ends. The CDR3 extends over 12 amino acids. Germline lookup yields CDR1 SQVTM and CDR2 ANQGSEA. The CDR3 nucleotides read TGCAGCGTTGAACCCGCAACTTATGAAGCTTTCTTT. Its protein product is CSVEPATYEAFF.

This clonotype was picked up one time. The chain carries TRBV20-1 and TRBJ2-5, with 8 nucleotides matching TRBD1. V shed 2 bases, J shed 1 base, and the junction held 9 bases outside the gene matches. Germline loops: CDR1 DFQATT, CDR2 SNEGSKA (reference sequence). The CDR3 sequence is 16 residues long. The CDR3 protein is CSARPTAGGLQETQYF. The CDR3 bases are TGCAGTGCTAGACCAACGGCAGGGGGCCTCCAAGAGACCCAGTACTTC.

A few counts support this clonotype. The V call is TRBV20-1, the J call TRBJ2-7; the match to TRBD1 covers 9 bases. The CDR3 consists of 13 residues. Germline V CDR1 and CDR2: DFQATT, SNEGSKA (reference sequence). J gave up 5 bases and V 5 bases, and 7 bases lay outside the gene matches. The CDR3: CSAVRDRVNEQYF. Written as DNA, the CDR3 is TGCAGTGCTGTCCGGGACAGGGTCAACGAGCAGTACTTC.

The V and J genes are TRBV7-8 and TRBJ1-1, with TRBD1 as a possible D gene (6 bases). V was pared by 1 base and J by 8 bases, with 11 bases between. In germline, CDR1 is SGHVS, CDR2 FQNEAQ. This CDR3 comprises 13 residues. This CDR3 reads CASSLEIGGEAFF. The CDR3, as DNA: TGTGCCAGCAGCTTAGAGATAGGGGGGGAAGCTTTCTTT.

The chain joins TRBV7-8 to TRBJ1-4, with D hard to call. The germline CDR1 and CDR2 sequences are SGHVS and FQNEAQ. This CDR3 is 15 amino acids long. Deletions cut 2 bases from V and 2 bases from J, with 9 bases between. In DNA, the CDR3 is TGTGCCAGCAGCTTAACCCGCGGGACTAATGAAAAACTGTTTTTT. This codes for CASSLTRGTNEKLFF.

V gene TRBV12-3 or TRBV12-4 combines with J gene TRBJ1-1, with D hard to call. Trimming left V 1 base short and J 3 bases short, with 6 bases between. The CDR3 loop spans 13 amino acids. CDR3 in DNA: TGTGCCAGCAGTTTAGGGCGGTACACTGAAGCTTTCTTT. Protein: CASSLGRYTEAFF.

The DNA of the CDR3 is TGTGCCAGCAGCGTCGACAGGGCCCGAGCTTTCTTT. Its translation: CASSVDRARAFF. The chain combines TRBV6-1 with TRBJ1-1; TRBD1 matches at 7 bases. The CDR3 consists of 12 residues. Losses at the gene ends were 6 bases for V and 10 bases for J; bases not matched to a gene: 8. CDR1 is MNHNS and CDR2 is SASEGT in the germline V gene.

This chain links TRBV20-1 with TRBJ2-5; tentatively, D is TRBD2 (7 bases). The V end was cut by 8 bases, the J end by 5 bases, with 21 bases between. The CDR3 spans 14 residues. Germline CDR1 reads DFQATT; CDR2 reads SNEGSKA (reference sequence). CDR3 bases: TGCAGTAATACGAGGGGGGGCGCAGGGGAGACCCAGTACTTC. Translation: CSNTRGGAGETQYF.

This clonotype was counted many times. The V gene is TRBV10-1, the J gene TRBJ1-2, with 7 positions matching TRBD1. CDR3 length: 13 residues. From germline, CDR1 is WNHNN and CDR2 SYGVQD (reference sequence). V lost 4 bases to trimming and J lost 11 bases; unmatched junction nucleotides: 10. The CDR3 spells CASSVRQGGPYTF. CDR3 DNA: TGCGCCAGCAGTGTGAGGCAGGGGGGCCCGTACACCTTC.

In this sample, this clonotype turned up many times. J is TRBJ1-5 and V is TRBV12-3 or TRBV12-4; 8 nucleotides match TRBD1. This CDR3 has 14 amino acids. Unmatched junction bases numbered 5, after V lost 6 bases and J lost 4 bases. In DNA, the CDR3 is TGTGCCAGCAGCCAGGGGGCAGGAAATCAGCCCCAGCATTTT. It is translated as CASSQGAGNQPQHF.

The sample holds a few counts of this clonotype. The J gene is TRBJ1-4, the V gene TRBV20-1; 9 bases are shared with TRBD1. CDR1 is DFQATT and CDR2 is SNEGSKA in the germline V gene (reference sequence). The CDR3 covers 12 residues. The CDR3 nucleotides read TGCAGCCTAGACAGGGGGGATGAAAAACTGTTTTTT. This codes for CSLDRGDEKLFF.

The chain combines TRBV5-1 with TRBJ2-5; D is unclear. The CDR3 covers 14 residues. CDR1 and CDR2 (germline): SGHRS, YFSETQ. V lost 1 base and J 5 bases, leaving 12 bases between the germline ends. Written as DNA, the CDR3 is TGCGCCAGCAGCTTGATTGGCGACCGTGAGACCCAGTACTTC. This sequence encodes CASSLIGDRETQYF.

The V gene is TRBV5-4, the J gene TRBJ2-7; D is ambiguous. Per germline, CDR1 SGHNT and CDR2 YYREEE (reference sequence). The CDR3 consists of 14 residues. V was clipped by 1 base and J by 5 bases, with 13 bases between them. This CDR3 is CASSLRPGIDEQYF. Here the CDR3 DNA reads TGTGCCAGCAGCTTGCGTCCGGGTATCGACGAGCAGTACTTC.

J is TRBJ2-5 and V is TRBV20-1; 9 bases line up with TRBD2. In germline, CDR1 is DFQATT, CDR2 SNEGSKA (reference sequence). The V gene end was trimmed by 0 bases and the J gene end by 2 bases; junction bases not matched to a gene: 4. This CDR3 is built from 15 residues. Here the CDR3 DNA reads TGCAGTGCTAGAGATTTCAGCGGGGGGCAAGAGACCCAGTACTTC. As protein: CSARDFSGGQETQYF.

The rearrangement uses TRBV7-9 and TRBJ2-7; possibly TRBD1 for D (6 bases). Trimming removed 5 bases from V and 7 bases from J, with 24 bases in between. Germline V gene data show CDR1 as SEHNR and CDR2 as FQNEAQ (reference sequence). The CDR3 has 16 residues. The CDR3: CASSLRSGVLPREQYF. The CDR3 region has the DNA TGTGCCAGCAGCCTAAGATCAGGGGTCCTCCCTCGGGAGCAGTACTTC.

For the CDR3, the DNA is TGCAGTTTGCGGGGGACAGATTATGGCTACACCTTC. It codes for CSLRGTDYGYTF. The chain uses TRBV29-1 and TRBJ1-2; 7 bases map to TRBD1. Germline V gives CDR1 SQVTM, CDR2 ANQGSEA. The CDR3 is 12 amino acids.

This sequence joins TRBV20-1 and TRBJ1-3; the D gene is possibly TRBD1 (6 bases). Germline-derived CDR1 and CDR2 are DFQATT and SNEGSKA (reference sequence). This CDR3 region has 13 residues. The V end lost 3 bases, the J end lost 7 bases, and 13 bases lay between the germline ends. CDR3 amino acids: CSASRGQMNTIYF. The CDR3 bases are TGCAGTGCTAGCAGAGGACAGATGAACACCATATATTTT.

At least ten counts were recorded for this clonotype. This rearrangement joins TRBV19 to TRBJ2-6, with D maybe TRBD2 (5 bases). V was trimmed by 7 bases and J by 0 bases, leaving 13 bases between them. Per germline, CDR1 LNHDA and CDR2 SQIVND (reference sequence). The CDR3 extends over 16 amino acids. The CDR3 spells CASTGRLHSGANVLTF. In nucleotides, the CDR3 is TGTGCCAGTACGGGTAGACTACACTCTGGGGCCAACGTCCTGACTTTC.

This clonotype appeared a few times. This chain joins TRBV14 and TRBJ1-2; no definite D call. Trimming removed 0 bases at V and 7 bases at J, with 12 bases between. This CDR3 is built from 14 residues. CDR1 and CDR2 (germline): SGHDN, FVKESK. The CDR3 DNA follows: TGTGCCAGCAGCCAAGAGGGCAGGATCGGTGGCTACACCTTC. Translation gives CASSQEGRIGGYTF.

This clonotype has at least ten counts. The chain links TRBV6-6 to TRBJ2-7; D tentatively reads TRBD1 or TRBD2 (6 bases each). Germline CDR1 MNHNY, CDR2 SVGAGI (reference sequence). The CDR3 contains 14 residues. V was trimmed by 8 bases and J by 2 bases, leaving 16 bases between them. The CDR3: CASSSGARAYEQYF. In DNA form, the CDR3 reads TGTGCCAGCTCGTCGGGGGCGCGGGCCTACGAGCAGTACTTC.

The CDR3 reads CATSSARGTANTGELFF. Here the CDR3 DNA reads TGTGCCACCAGCAGTGCTCGAGGGACGGCGAACACCGGGGAGCTGTTTTTT. The V call is TRBV15, the J call TRBJ2-2; either TRBD1 or TRBD2 may fit D (5 bases each). Germline V gene lookup returns CDR1 LNHNV and CDR2 YYDKDF (reference sequence). V dropped 3 bases and J dropped 0 bases, with 14 bases sitting between them. The CDR3 contains 17 residues.